These 16 T cell receptor beta chains originate from one sample sequenced in a study of control samples from healthy donors and cancer patients. Sequencing was performed with immunoSEQ multiplex PCR; in TCRdb, only in-frame clones are kept and a portion is missing. Of almost 85,000 clones in the sample, approximately 94% were seen once. The source material was blood. All receptors come from a young woman in good health.

CDR3 sequence reads: CATSAGQGPNEKLFF. CDR3 nucleotides: TGTGCCACCAGTGCCGGACAGGGGCCAAATGAAAAACTGTTTTTT. The chain links TRBV24-1 to TRBJ1-4; 9 bases fit TRBD1. The V gene end was trimmed by 5 bases and the J gene end by 5 bases; junction bases not matched to a gene: 5. The CDR3 sequence is 15 residues long. Per the germline V gene, CDR1 is KGHDR and CDR2 is SFDVKD.

The chain couples TRBV6-5 to TRBJ2-3, with D maybe TRBD2 (7 bases). With 8 bases removed from V and 2 bases from J, the gap between germline ends came to 17 bases. The CDR3 is 15 amino acids. Germline assignment: CDR1 MNHEY and CDR2 SVGAGI. The CDR3 nucleotides are TGTGCCAGCTCGGGGGCGGGGGCAGTCACAGATACGCAGTATTTT. It specifies CASSGAGAVTDTQYF.

V and J are TRBV7-8 and TRBJ2-3; possibly TRBD2 for D (6 bases). The germline CDR1 and CDR2 sequences are SGHVS and FQNEAQ. Trimming removed 2 bases from V and 7 bases from J, with 13 bases in between. There are 14 residues in the CDR3. The CDR3 spells CASSLSLARHTQYF. CDR3 DNA: TGTGCCAGCAGCTTATCGCTAGCGCGACATACGCAGTATTTT.

The V call is TRBV6-2 or TRBV6-3, the J call TRBJ2-7; D call uncertain. The V end lost 2 bases, the J end lost 1 base, and 12 bases lay between the germline ends. CDR1 is MNHEY and CDR2 is SVGEGT in the germline V gene. This CDR3 comprises 15 residues. CDR3 coding DNA: TGTGCCAGCAGTTACCCCCAGATTCAATCCTACGAGCAGTACTTC. Protein sequence: CASSYPQIQSYEQYF.

The chain couples TRBV7-9 to TRBJ2-3, with D perhaps matching TRBD1 (5 bases). V was pared by 1 base and J by 2 bases, with 7 bases between. The CDR3 has 14 residues. CDR1 and CDR2 (germline): SEHNR, FQNEAQ (reference sequence). CDR3 region: CASSLGQHTDTQYF. The CDR3 DNA sequence: TGTGCCAGCAGCTTAGGACAGCACACAGATACGCAGTATTTT. Together with reference TRBV7-9 and TRBJ2-3, the CDR3 gives the full variable domain: DTGVSQNPRHKITKRGQNVTFRCDPISEHNRLYWYRQTLGQGPEFLTYFQNEAQLEKSRLLSDRFSAERPKGSFSTLEIQRTEQGDSAMYLCASSLGQHTDTQYFGPGTRLTVL.

The chain recombines TRBV6-6 with TRBJ1-3; D not resolved. CDR1 and CDR2 (germline): MNHNY, SVGAGI (reference sequence). The CDR3 extends over 13 amino acids. V lost 10 bases and J lost 0, with 10 bases in between. In DNA, the CDR3 is TGTGCCATCGGAGACTCCTCTGGAAACACCATATATTTT. As protein: CAIGDSSGNTIYF.

The chain links TRBV14 to TRBJ2-3, with TRBD1 identical over 8 bases. CDR1 and CDR2 (germline): SGHDN, FVKESK. This CDR3 spans 16 amino acids. The V and J ends lost 1 base and 5 bases, in that order; junction bases with no gene match: 8. CDR3: CASSQAPRGLVDTQYF. CDR3 coding DNA: TGTGCCAGCAGCCAAGCCCCCAGGGGGCTTGTAGATACGCAGTATTTT.

The J gene is TRBJ2-3, the V gene TRBV19; the match to TRBD2 covers 15 bases. Germline trimming cut 5 bases from V and 10 bases from J; bases unmatched to any gene: 19. CDR3 length: 19 amino acids. CDR1 is LNHDA and CDR2 is SQIVND in the germline V gene (reference sequence). In DNA, the CDR3 is TGTGCCAGTAGTTCTCAGGGAAGAGGACTAGCGGGAGGGCCACTAGCGCAGTATTTT. It specifies CASSSQGRGLAGGPLAQYF.

The chain uses TRBV28 and TRBJ1-2, with D perhaps matching TRBD1 (5 bases). Trimming removed 6 bases from V and 5 bases from J, with 10 bases in between. This CDR3 has 12 residues. Germline V gene lookup returns CDR1 MDHEN and CDR2 SYDVKM. The DNA of the CDR3 is TGTGCCAGCAGGGGACTTCGGTATGGCTACACCTTC. It is translated as CASRGLRYGYTF.

The V and J genes are TRBV3-1 (or the pseudogene TRBV3-2) and TRBJ1-2; weak D call: TRBD1 (5 bases). This CDR3 comprises 17 residues. V was pared by 4 bases and J by 6 bases, with 24 bases between. CDR1 and CDR2 from the germline V gene are LGHDT and YNNKEL (reference sequence). The CDR3 DNA sequence: TGTGCCAGCAGCCGCCAACGACCTGGGGGGTCCGAACATGGCTACACCTTC. Its translation is CASSRQRPGGSEHGYTF.

This clone was counted a few times. The rearrangement links TRBV29-1 to TRBJ1-1; perhaps TRBD1 as D (5 bases). Per germline, CDR1 SQVTM and CDR2 ANQGSEA. The CDR3 consists of 14 residues. The V end lost 1 base, the J end lost 6 bases, and 15 bases lay between the germline ends. The CDR3 nucleotides read TGCAGCGTTGAAGCGGGGCCTTTCGGCTCTGAAGCTTTCTTT. As protein: CSVEAGPFGSEAFF. Full variable domain (rest looked up from reference TRBV29-1 and TRBJ1-1): SAVISQKPSRDICQRGTSLTIQCQVDSQVTMMFWYRQQPGQSLTLIATANQGSEATYESGFVIDKFPISRPNLTFSTLTVSNMSPEDSSIYLCSVEAGPFGSEAFFGQGTRLTVV.

The V gene is TRBV7-3, the J gene TRBJ2-3; D possibly corresponds to TRBD2 (6 bases). This CDR3 comprises 16 residues. V was pared by 2 bases and J by 0 bases, with 12 bases between. Germline V CDR1 and CDR2: SGHTA, FQGTGA. The chain's CDR3 is CASSLGTVPSTDTQYF. CDR3 DNA: TGTGCCAGCAGCTTAGGGACTGTCCCTAGCACAGATACGCAGTATTTT.

CDR3 sequence (DNA): TGTGCCAGCAGCTCGGGCCGCGGCGAGCAGTACTTC. It specifies CASSSGRGEQYF. The V gene is TRBV6-5, the J gene TRBJ2-7; no clear D. The V end was cut by 6 bases, the J end by 6 bases, with 12 bases between. The CDR3 sequence is 12 residues long. Per the germline V gene, CDR1 is MNHEY and CDR2 is SVGAGI.

The V and J genes are TRBV3-1 (or the pseudogene TRBV3-2) and TRBJ1-5; D not certain. With 4 bases removed from V and 2 bases from J, the gap between germline ends came to 15 bases. Germline V CDR1 and CDR2: LGHDT, YNNKEL (reference sequence). CDR3 length: 16 residues. This CDR3 is CASSPLGGVGNQPQHF. CDR3 bases: TGTGCCAGCAGCCCCTTGGGTGGGGTTGGCAATCAGCCCCAGCATTTT.

The rearrangement uses TRBV4-1 and TRBJ2-7; 7 bases agree with TRBD2. This CDR3 has 15 amino acids. Looked up from germline, CDR1 is MGHRA and CDR2 is YSYEKL. The V segment lost 3 bases and the J segment 3 bases; nucleotides outside the gene matches: 8. Here the CDR3 DNA reads TGCGCCAGCAGCCATGGATCCTCGGGGGGCTACGAGCAGTACTTC. This codes for CASSHGSSGGYEQYF.

This clone was seen a few times. This rearrangement joins TRBV29-1 to TRBJ2-1; D call uncertain. CDR3 size: 14 residues. Germline-derived CDR1 and CDR2 are SQVTM and ANQGSEA. Between the trimmed V and J ends, which lost 4 bases and 5 bases, there was a span of 15 bases. CDR3 sequence: CSVVGSHAHNEQFF. The CDR3 coding sequence is TGCAGCGTTGTTGGCTCCCATGCCCACAATGAGCAGTTCTTC.